This T cell receptor (beta chain) was identified during a study of blood T cell repertoires in COVID-19. Study information: Acute and convalescent COVID-19 specimens originated in the United States, Italy and Spain.

Germline CDR1 and CDR2: SEHNR and FQNEAQ (reference sequence). The V segment lost 4 bases and the J segment 4 bases; nucleotides outside the gene matches: 6. This CDR3 contains 15 residues. TCRdb keeps only in-frame clones here, not all; method: immunoSEQ multiplex PCR. This table holds about 480,000 clones, around nine tenths found once. The study drew participants aged about 18 to 89 years from some 23 US areas. Among Cohort 3 donors, those recovered had two negative PCRs, clearance, or symptom resolution. V and J are TRBV7-9 and TRBJ1-1; TRBD1 aligns across 10 bases. The sample comprised PBMCs or T cells enriched from blood (not recorded which). The source of this sequence is a woman between 40 and 50 years old who had recovered from COVID-19. CDR3 DNA sequence: TGTGCCAGCAGCTCCGGGACAGGGGTCGTCACTGAAGCTTTCTTT. This sequence encodes CASSSGTGVVTEAFF. Full variable domain (missing parts from reference TRBV7-9 and TRBJ1-1): DTGVSQNPRHKITKRGQNVTFRCDPISEHNRLYWYRQTLGQGPEFLTYFQNEAQLEKSRLLSDRFSAERPKGSFSTLEIQRTEQGDSAMYLCASSSGTGVVTEAFFGQGTRLTVV.